The 25 T cell receptor beta chains below all came from one sample that was sequenced in a study of blood T cells in healthy people across ages. A sample-barcoded 5' primer and a J-beta primer mix were used in a second PCR of roughly 6 to 11 cycles. TCRdb reprocessed the 5' RACE reads with MiXCR, giving one entry per CDR3 protein. The table records 750,000 to 950,000 distinct CDR3 sequences, roughly 24% of them present only once. This same sample was also part of a study on T cells of mothers and their children.

Material: blood. The receptors derive from a boy between 5 and 17 years old in good health.

The gene calls are TRBV7-2 and TRBJ2-2; D is perhaps TRBD2 (6 bases). The length of the CDR3 is 17 residues. Germline CDR1 and CDR2: SGHTA and FQGNSA. V was pared by 0 bases and J by 0 bases, with 11 bases between. The CDR3 region has the DNA TGTGCCAGCAGCTTAGCGCTCGGGAGTACGAACACCGGGGAGCTGTTTTTT. Amino acid sequence: CASSLALGSTNTGELFF. Supplemented by reference TRBV7-2 and TRBJ2-2, the full variable domain reads GAGVSQSPSNKVTEKGKDVELRCDPISGHTALYWYRQSLGQGLEFLIYFQGNSAPDKSGLPSDRFSAERTGGSVSTLTIQRTQQEDSAVYLCASSLALGSTNTGELFFGEGSRLTVL.

This clonotype was seen a few times. V and J are TRBV9 and TRBJ2-3; D unresolved. Trimming took off 0 bases at V and 0 bases at J, with 8 bases between the two ends. Germline CDR1 and CDR2: SGDLS and YYNGEE. The CDR3 contains 15 residues. The CDR3 region is CASSVAPSSTDTQYF. The CDR3 nucleotides are TGTGCCAGCAGCGTAGCCCCGTCTAGCACAGATACGCAGTATTTT.

This clonotype was observed a handful of times. V gene TRBV3-1 combines with J gene TRBJ1-1; tentatively, D is TRBD1 (5 bases). This CDR3 comprises 14 residues. Trimming cost V 3 bases and J 2 bases, with 10 bases left between them. The V gene's germline CDR1 is LGHDT and CDR2 YNNKEL (reference sequence). DNA of the CDR3: TGTGCCAGCAGCCACCTGGACACAAACACTGAAGCTTTCTTT. Protein: CASSHLDTNTEAFF.

This clonotype was counted a single time. This rearrangement joins TRBV9 to TRBJ1-4, with D possibly being TRBD1 (6 bases). CDR1 is SGDLS and CDR2 is YYNGEE in the germline V gene. Trimming removed 1 base at V and 6 bases at J, with 13 bases between. The length of the CDR3 is 15 residues. CDR3 bases: TGTGCCAGCAGCGTATGGGGGGCTGGATATGAAAAACTGTTTTTT. Its translation is CASSVWGAGYEKLFF.

J is TRBJ1-1 and V is TRBV3-1; TRBD1 matches 11 bases. This CDR3 spans 13 amino acids. V shed 6 bases and J 12 bases; nucleotides not matched to a gene: 9. Germline V gene data show CDR1 as LGHDT and CDR2 as YNNKEL (reference sequence). The CDR3 coding sequence is TGTGCCAGCAGGGATCCGGGACAGGGGGTACCTTTCTTT. It is translated as CASRDPGQGVPFF.

The count of this clonotype is one. The rearrangement joins TRBV5-1 to TRBJ1-4; TRBD1 aligns across 7 bases. Germline CDR1 is SGHRS and CDR2 is YFSETQ. The CDR3 contains 15 residues. V lost 4 bases, J lost 2 bases, and 5 bases stayed unmatched. The CDR3 DNA is TGCGCCAGCAGCGTCGCACAGGGGACTAATGAAAAACTGTTTTTT. This codes for CASSVAQGTNEKLFF.

The chain couples TRBV12-3 or TRBV12-4 to TRBJ2-3, with D perhaps matching TRBD2 (5 bases). Deletions cut 5 bases from V and 6 bases from J, with 18 bases between. This CDR3 region has 15 residues. The CDR3, as DNA: TGTGCCAGCAGTCCCCGAGGACTGGGATCGGATACGCAGTATTTT. Protein sequence: CASSPRGLGSDTQYF.

The chain combines TRBV4-2 with TRBJ2-5, with 11 bases fitting TRBD2. Gene TRBJ2-7 matches the end of the DNA better, so the J call may be wrong. Germline V lookup: CDR1 LGHNA, CDR2 YNFKEQ. CDR3 length: 17 residues. CDR3: CASSRATSGVPSYEQYF. The CDR3, as DNA: TGTGCCAGCAGCCGCGCGACTAGCGGGGTACCCTCCTACGAGCAGTACTTC.

This chain connects TRBV2 to TRBJ1-1; the match to TRBD1 covers 10 bases. Germline values: CDR1 SNHLY, CDR2 FYNNEI. Germline trimming cut 4 bases from V and 11 bases from J; bases unmatched to any gene: 7. The CDR3 contains 13 residues. CDR3 amino acids: CASSVGQGVGAFF. DNA for the CDR3: TGTGCCAGCAGTGTAGGACAGGGGGTAGGTGCTTTCTTT.

This rearrangement joins TRBV28 to TRBJ1-5; 8 bases map to TRBD1. CDR1 is MDHEN, CDR2 SYDVKM, per germline. After removal of 5 bases from V and 2 bases from J, the junction contained 8 bases not matched to a gene. The CDR3 is 16 residues long. The chain's CDR3 is CASSPWTGIGNQPQHF. In DNA form, the CDR3 reads TGTGCCAGCAGTCCCTGGACAGGGATCGGCAATCAGCCCCAGCATTTT.

The count of this clonotype is one. The rearrangement joins TRBV7-2 to TRBJ2-2; D gene unclear. This CDR3 has 14 amino acids. Germline loops: CDR1 SGHTA, CDR2 FQGNSA. Trimming left V 3 bases short and J 0 bases short, with 5 bases between. The CDR3 sequence: CASSFDSNTGELFF. Written as DNA, the CDR3 is TGTGCCAGCAGCTTTGATTCGAACACCGGGGAGCTGTTTTTT.

The sample holds a few counts of this clonotype. This chain joins TRBV20-1 and TRBJ2-5; TRBD1 matches 9 bases. The J call may be mistaken, given a closer DNA end match to TRBJ2-7. The CDR3 extends over 13 amino acids. Germline V gene data show CDR1 as DFQATT and CDR2 as SNEGSKA (reference sequence). CDR3 nucleotide sequence: TGCAGTGCTAGCGGGACAGGGTTCTACGAGCAGTACTTC. Protein sequence: CSASGTGFYEQYF.

The chain links TRBV3-1 to TRBJ2-2, with TRBD1 matching over 8 bases. CDR3 size: 15 residues. The germline CDR1 and CDR2 sequences are LGHDT and YNNKEL (reference sequence). Trimming took 0 bases from V and 7 from J; bases not matched to a gene: 4. CDR3 protein: CASSQESGGDGELFF. As DNA, the CDR3 is TGTGCCAGCAGCCAAGAGTCAGGGGGCGACGGGGAGCTGTTTTTT.

The sample holds a few counts of this clonotype. This chain uses TRBV28 with TRBJ1-3; TRBD1 is a possible D gene (6 bases). Germline CDR1 is MDHEN and CDR2 is SYDVKM. V was shortened by 2 bases and J by 6 bases, with 8 bases between the two germline ends. The CDR3 covers 13 residues. CDR3 sequence reads: CASSLQGLNTIYF. DNA for the CDR3: TGTGCCAGCAGTTTACAGGGGTTAAACACCATATATTTT.

CDR3: CASSRGPSGTSLGEQYF. In DNA, the CDR3 is TGTGCCAGCAGTAGAGGCCCCTCCGGGACTAGCTTAGGAGAGCAGTACTTC. The chain employs TRBV9 and TRBJ2-1; the match to TRBD2 covers 9 bases. TRBJ2-7 explains the end of the DNA better; the J call may be wrong. This CDR3 comprises 17 residues. Germline CDR1 is SGDLS and CDR2 is YYNGEE.

This clonotype was counted a few times. V and J are TRBV5-1 and TRBJ2-1; 13 bases are a match to TRBD2. Germline CDR1 and CDR2: SGHRS and YFSETQ. This CDR3 comprises 15 residues. Unmatched junction bases numbered 3, after V lost 4 bases and J lost 5 bases. In DNA form, the CDR3 reads TGCGCCAGCAGCCGGACTAGCGGGAGCGACAATGAGCAGTTCTTC. It specifies CASSRTSGSDNEQFF.

This sequence joins TRBV12-3 or TRBV12-4 and TRBJ1-5; D ambiguous. The V gene lost 2 bases and the J gene lost 0 bases, with 11 bases spanning the gap. CDR3 size: 16 residues. Here the CDR3 reads CASSLNLGSSNQPQHF. The CDR3 bases are TGTGCCAGCAGTTTAAATTTAGGGTCTAGCAATCAGCCCCAGCATTTT.

This clonotype was counted between two and nine times. The gene calls are TRBV20-1 and TRBJ2-1; possibly TRBD2 for D (5 bases). CDR1 and CDR2 (germline): DFQATT, SNEGSKA (reference sequence). V was pared by 7 bases and J by 3 bases, with 10 bases between. The CDR3 runs to 12 residues. CDR3 amino acids: CSVEGYYNEQFF. In nucleotides, the CDR3 is TGCAGTGTTGAGGGATACTACAATGAGCAGTTCTTC.

The chain joins TRBV20-1 to TRBJ2-3, with TRBD2 matching over 8 bases. The CDR3 is made up of 13 amino acids. With 1 base clipped from V and 8 bases from J, the junction kept 5 bases outside the gene matches. Germline-derived CDR1 and CDR2 are DFQATT and SNEGSKA (reference sequence). In nucleotides, the CDR3 is TGCAGTGCTAGAGTAGCGGGGACGGTTACGCAGTATTTT. Protein sequence: CSARVAGTVTQYF.

There are many counts of this clonotype. The chain joins TRBV20-1 to TRBJ2-5; D ambiguous. V was pared by 0 bases and J by 2 bases, with 13 bases between. Germline values: CDR1 DFQATT, CDR2 SNEGSKA (reference sequence). The CDR3 sequence is 15 residues long. The CDR3 here is CSARDDIGRQETQYF. The CDR3, as DNA: TGCAGTGCTAGAGATGATATTGGTCGACAAGAGACCCAGTACTTC.

A few counts support this clonotype. The chain joins TRBV12-3 or TRBV12-4 to TRBJ2-7; 8 bases match TRBD2. The J segment lost 2 bases and the V segment lost 5 bases, leaving 5 bases of the junction unmatched. CDR3 length: 14 residues. The CDR3 region has the DNA TGTGCCAGCAGTAATACGGGACTAGCCTACGAGCAGTACTTC. Its translation is CASSNTGLAYEQYF.

This chain links TRBV12-5 with TRBJ2-2; 10 bases agree with TRBD1. Germline V gene data show CDR1 as LGHNT and CDR2 as FRNRAP. With V trimmed by 1 base and J by 3 bases, 5 bases remained unmatched. The CDR3 runs to 17 residues. The chain's CDR3 is CASGLARTGGDTGELFF. CDR3 coding DNA: TGTGCTAGTGGTTTGGCCCGGACAGGGGGTGACACCGGGGAGCTGTTTTTT.

The rearrangement uses TRBV6-5 and TRBJ2-5; weak D call: TRBD2 (6 bases). The CDR3 runs 13 residues. Germline loops: CDR1 MNHEY, CDR2 SVGAGI. The V end lost 6 bases, the J end lost 2 bases, and 10 bases lay between the germline ends. CDR3 protein: CASRRDLQETQYF. The CDR3 DNA sequence: TGTGCCAGCAGGAGGGACTTGCAAGAGACCCAGTACTTC.

V gene TRBV5-1 combines with J gene TRBJ2-7; no clear D. V was pared by 2 bases and J by 6 bases, with 12 bases between. This CDR3 has 13 residues. In germline, CDR1 is SGHRS, CDR2 YFSETQ. CDR3 residues: CASSLARGVEQYF. The CDR3 bases are TGCGCCAGCAGCTTAGCGAGAGGCGTCGAGCAGTACTTC. Together with reference TRBV5-1 and TRBJ2-7, the CDR3 gives the full variable domain: KAGVTQTPRYLIKTRGQQVTLSCSPISGHRSVSWYQQTPGQGLQFLFEYFSETQRNKGNFPGRFSGRQFSNSRSEMNVSTLELGDSALYLCASSLARGVEQYFGPGTRLTVT.

This sequence joins TRBV20-1 and TRBJ2-1; possible D gene TRBD2, 5 bases. Germline values: CDR1 DFQATT, CDR2 SNEGSKA (reference sequence). The V and J ends lost 0 bases and 9 bases respectively, with 18 bases between them. This CDR3 is built from 15 residues. The CDR3 DNA follows: TGCAGTGCTAGAGATGGGTCGCGGGTCAGAGCTGAGCAGTTCTTC. Its protein is CSARDGSRVRAEQFF.